This record looks at one TCR beta chain sequence and its context. What this receptor recognizes is not known. One base away there is no much larger clone; base qualities are not given. This record comes from a study of blood T cell repertoires in COVID-19 (dated by TCRdb to about 2020). Study-level background: Samples from collaborators originated in the United States, Italy and Spain and spanned both the acute and convalescent phases of COVID-19. The prospective study material was composed of cDNA or gDNA derived from T cells, B-cell-depleted T cells, or PBMCs. Subjects who had been exposed to COVID-19, were actively infected with it, or had recovered from it provided the deeply sampled blood TCRbeta repertoires that made up the dataset. A freely available public database, intended as a resource for researchers studying the immune response to SARS-CoV-2, is where the repertoires were released. Samples came from the ongoing ImmuneRACE study (first 160 participants) plus 1,254 subjects from 6 global collaborators. Nearly every sample came with metadata listing a de-identified subject ID, COVID-19 status, age in years and sex. HLA class I and class II types, where available, came from metadata supplied by the sample provider rather than from assay-based typing. Overall study results and their limits: Clinical and demographic metadata were provided uncurated, with the amount varying by source and participant.

The CDR3 holds 15 amino acids from the cysteine to the phenylalanine. Only the CDR3 portion is preserved as DNA: 45 bases, with reading frame beginning at the first base. V is pared back by 10 bases and J by 0 bases, with 17 bases lying between the germline termini. Reading the germline V gene gives CDR1 MNHEY and CDR2 SVGAGI. TCRbeta CDR3 regions were amplified from genomic DNA by means of the immunoSEQ Assay, a bias-controlled multiplex PCR. Per the authors' processing: Within the assay, amplification of reference gene primers was used to estimate how many nucleated cells each sample contained. Sequence reads were collapsed and filtered to measure the absolute abundance of every unique TCRbeta CDR3 rearrangement. For each sample, productive Simpson clonality was calculated as the square root of Simpson's diversity index over productive rearrangements. The table comes from immuneACCESS by way of TCRdb, which keeps in-frame sequences with V and J called. Part of the clones is missing from these tables; in studies checked, under half for an unresolved V gene and the rest for unknown reasons. D and trimming come from the DNA, and the V and J calls and clone size come from that table. A total of about 420,000 clones appear in this sample, roughly 90% of them only once. The biggest ten clones account for 0.8% to 0.85% of the sample.

One collaborating source in Seattle enrolled patients while the patients were actively infected and followed the patients over time throughout the course of disease. The collaborating institutions used their own protocols to collect whole blood in K2EDTA tubes. For TCRbeta analysis, collaborators shipped samples in one of three forms: frozen whole blood, isolated PBMCs, or DNA extracted from either of those sample types. This sequence originates from a man younger than 35 with COVID-19, enrolled during active disease. The V and J segments used are TRBV6-5 and TRBJ2-3; a tentative D match to TRBD2 spans 5 bases. The sample taken for sequencing was peripheral blood. Read as DNA, the sequence is TGTGCCACCTATCTCCGAGCGGCTAGCACAGATACGCAGTATTTT. Translation gives CATYLRAASTDTQYF.